This T cell receptor beta chain was identified in a study of T cell responses to AZD1222 COVID-19 vaccine. The assay was immunoSEQ multiplex PCR, and TCRdb's table has in-frame clones only and misses some. The sample has under 200,000 clones, 92% seen once. Per germline, CDR1 WNHNN and CDR2 SYGVQD (reference sequence). The CDR3 is made up of 14 amino acids. Trimming shortened V by 5 bases and J by 4 bases, and 12 bases separated the two germline ends. The sequence derives from an adult who received the AZD1222 COVID-19 vaccine. The input for sequencing was peripheral blood, taken 28 days after the second AZD1222 dose. The V call is TRBV10-1, the J call TRBJ1-5, with D tentatively TRBD1 (5 bases). CDR3 bases: TGCGCCAGCAGTACAGGCGGACTAAATCAGCCCCAGCATTTT. As protein: CASSTGGLNQPQHF.